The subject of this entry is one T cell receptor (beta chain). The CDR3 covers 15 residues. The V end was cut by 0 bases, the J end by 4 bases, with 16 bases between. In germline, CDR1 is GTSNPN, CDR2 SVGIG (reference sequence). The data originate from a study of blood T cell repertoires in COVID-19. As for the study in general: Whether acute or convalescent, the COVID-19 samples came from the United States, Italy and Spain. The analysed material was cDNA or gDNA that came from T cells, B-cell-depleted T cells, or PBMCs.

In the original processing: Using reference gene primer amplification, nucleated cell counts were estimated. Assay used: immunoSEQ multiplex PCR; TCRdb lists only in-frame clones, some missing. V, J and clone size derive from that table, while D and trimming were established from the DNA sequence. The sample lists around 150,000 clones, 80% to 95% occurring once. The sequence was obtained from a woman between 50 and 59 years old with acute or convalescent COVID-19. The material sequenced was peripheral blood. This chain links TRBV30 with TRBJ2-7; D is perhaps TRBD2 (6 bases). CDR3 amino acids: CAWSVRRGGRYEQYF. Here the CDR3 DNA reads TGTGCCTGGAGTGTACGGCGGGGTGGGAGGTACGAGCAGTACTTC.